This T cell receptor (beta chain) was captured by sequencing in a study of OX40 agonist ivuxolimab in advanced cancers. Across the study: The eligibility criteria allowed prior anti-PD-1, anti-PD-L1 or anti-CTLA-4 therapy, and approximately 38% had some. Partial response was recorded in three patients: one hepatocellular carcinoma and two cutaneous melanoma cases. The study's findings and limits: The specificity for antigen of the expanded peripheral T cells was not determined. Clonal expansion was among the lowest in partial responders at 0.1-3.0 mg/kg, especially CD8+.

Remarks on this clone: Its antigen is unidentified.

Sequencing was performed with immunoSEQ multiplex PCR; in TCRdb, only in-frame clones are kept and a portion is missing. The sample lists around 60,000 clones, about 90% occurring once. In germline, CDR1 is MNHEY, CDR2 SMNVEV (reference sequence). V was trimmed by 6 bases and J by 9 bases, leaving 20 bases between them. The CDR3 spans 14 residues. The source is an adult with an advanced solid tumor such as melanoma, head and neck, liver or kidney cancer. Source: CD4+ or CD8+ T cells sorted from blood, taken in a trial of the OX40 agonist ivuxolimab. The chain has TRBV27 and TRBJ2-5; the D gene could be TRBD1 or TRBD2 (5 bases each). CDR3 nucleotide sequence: TGTGCCAGCAGGCCTAGAAGTCGGGACGGGTCCCAGTACTTC. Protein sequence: CASRPRSRDGSQYF.